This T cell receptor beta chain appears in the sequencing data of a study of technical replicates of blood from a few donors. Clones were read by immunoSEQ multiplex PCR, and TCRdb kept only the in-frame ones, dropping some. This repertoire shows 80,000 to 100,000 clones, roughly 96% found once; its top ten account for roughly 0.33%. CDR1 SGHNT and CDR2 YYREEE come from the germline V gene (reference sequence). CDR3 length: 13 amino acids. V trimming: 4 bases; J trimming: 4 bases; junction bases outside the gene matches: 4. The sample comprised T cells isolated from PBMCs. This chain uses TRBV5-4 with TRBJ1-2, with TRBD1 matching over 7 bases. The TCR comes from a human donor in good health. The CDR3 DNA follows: TGTGCCAGCAGCCCCGGGACAGTCTATGGCTACACCTTC. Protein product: CASSPGTVYGYTF.